This T cell receptor (beta chain) was found in a study of regulatory T cells in long-lasting Graves disease. Time point reported: persistent/refractory GD, antithyroid drugs over 5 years with positive TRAb. Researchers made the TCR library from RNA that was extracted from PBMCs. Study-level results: TCR diversity in persistent Graves' patients was below that of newly diagnosed ones.

This clonotype was observed many times. Its antigen is currently unknown. Researchers made TCR beta libraries by using iRepertoire HTBI primers and running Arm-PCR on CDR3 regions. TCRdb reanalysed the multiplex PCR reads using MiXCR and keeps one entry per CDR3 protein. Here the sample spans 350,000 to 500,000 distinct CDR3 sequences, around a fifth being singletons. The clonotype was recovered from a female donor with Graves disease. The specimen was peripheral blood mononuclear cells (PBMCs), collected when the disease was refractory, from a patient treated with antithyroid drugs.

The CDR3 coding sequence is TGTGCCAGCAGTGAAGGGATGCGGCTAGCGGGGCGCACGGGGGAGACCCAGTACTTC. This gives the protein CASSEGMRLAGRTGETQYF. This chain connects TRBV2 to TRBJ2-5, with 9 bases aligning to TRBD2. The ends lost 1 base at V and 5 bases at J; junction bases unmatched: 17. Germline-derived CDR1 and CDR2 are SNHLY and FYNNEI. This CDR3 comprises 19 residues.